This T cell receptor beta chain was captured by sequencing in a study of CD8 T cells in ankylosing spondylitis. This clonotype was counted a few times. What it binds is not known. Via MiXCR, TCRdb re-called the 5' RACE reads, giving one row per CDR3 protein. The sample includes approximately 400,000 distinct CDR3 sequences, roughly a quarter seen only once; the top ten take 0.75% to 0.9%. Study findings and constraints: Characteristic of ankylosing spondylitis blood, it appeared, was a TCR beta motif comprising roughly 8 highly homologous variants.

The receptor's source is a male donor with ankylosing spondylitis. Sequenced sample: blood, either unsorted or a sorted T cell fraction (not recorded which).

For the CDR3, the DNA is TGTGCCAGCTTCCTCCAGTCCCCTATCCCGCGGGTCACTGAAGCTTTCTTT. Its translation: CASFLQSPIPRVTEAFF. The V gene is TRBV7-9, the J gene TRBJ1-1, with unresolved D. The CDR3 is 17 amino acids. Deletions cut 8 bases from V and 4 bases from J, with 26 bases between. CDR1 and CDR2 from the germline V gene are SEHNR and FQNEAQ (reference sequence).